This passage covers 23 T cell receptor beta chains from one sample sequenced in a study of T-cell reconstitution after alpha-beta-depleted transplantation in children. The TCRbeta library incorporated unique molecular identifiers. Each CDR3 protein is one row after TCRdb ran MiXCR on the PCR reads. Among a few hundred thousand distinct CDR3 sequences, 25% to 30% were seen once, and the ten largest hold less than 40%. Sequencing was performed on PBMCs, taken before TCRalphabeta/CD19-depleted stem cell transplant. These receptors all come from a boy younger than two with Wiskott-Aldrich syndrome, due to receive a stem cell transplant.

This clonotype was detected a few times. This chain uses TRBV7-3 with TRBJ1-1; maybe TRBD1 (5 bases). The CDR3 covers 13 residues. CDR1 SGHTA and CDR2 FQGTGA come from the germline V gene. V dropped 5 bases and J dropped 5 bases, with 12 bases sitting between them. CDR3 sequence (DNA): TGTGCCAGCAGCAAGTCTTGGGGGACTGAAGCTTTCTTT. Its translation is CASSKSWGTEAFF.

The sample holds a few counts of this clonotype. The V gene is TRBV6-6, the J gene TRBJ1-2; tentative D call: TRBD1 (6 bases). Germline V gene data show CDR1 as MNHNY and CDR2 as SVGAGI (reference sequence). Trimming removed 5 bases at V and 4 bases at J, with 11 bases between. This CDR3 contains 13 residues. The CDR3 DNA is TGTGCCAGCAGTACGACAGGACTCTATGGCTACACCTTC. Its translation is CASSTTGLYGYTF.

The chain is built from TRBV12-3 or TRBV12-4 and TRBJ2-7; D call uncertain. CDR3 size: 12 residues. Trimming removed 5 bases at V and 6 bases at J, with 11 bases between. The CDR3 DNA reads as TGTGCCAGCAGTCCCCCCTTGGCCGAGCAGTACTTC. It encodes CASSPPLAEQYF.

The chain joins TRBV29-1 to TRBJ2-3; D is unresolved. V lost 8 bases to trimming and J lost 4 bases, with 10 bases between them. CDR1 is SQVTM and CDR2 is ANQGSEA in the germline V gene. The length of the CDR3 is 11 residues. The CDR3 coding sequence is TGCAGCTACTCTTGGGCAGATACGCAGTATTTT. Its protein is CSYSWADTQYF.

The chain joins TRBV28 to TRBJ1-5; 8 bases line up with TRBD1. CDR3 length: 15 residues. The junction had 9 bases not matched to a gene; V was cut back by 8 bases and J by 3 bases. Germline-derived CDR1 and CDR2 are MDHEN and SYDVKM. The CDR3: CASFPGQAHNQPQHF. The CDR3 DNA follows: TGTGCCAGCTTCCCGGGACAGGCTCACAATCAGCCCCAGCATTTT.

This clonotype has a handful of counts. The rearrangement links TRBV5-1 to TRBJ2-1, with TRBD2 matching 8 bases. J lost 8 bases, V lost 4 bases, and 8 bases had no gene match. CDR3 length equals 14 residues. Per germline, CDR1 SGHRS and CDR2 YFSETQ. For the CDR3, the DNA is TGCGCCAGCAGCCTGGGACTAGGGGTCGATGAGCAGTTCTTC. Translated, it gives CASSLGLGVDEQFF. The variable domain in full, completed from reference TRBV5-1 and TRBJ2-1, reads KAGVTQTPRYLIKTRGQQVTLSCSPISGHRSVSWYQQTPGQGLQFLFEYFSETQRNKGNFPGRFSGRQFSNSRSEMNVSTLELGDSALYLCASSLGLGVDEQFFGPGTRLTVL.

This chain uses TRBV15 with TRBJ2-1; 7 bases line up with TRBD2. The germline V gene encodes CDR1 LNHNV and CDR2 YYDKDF (reference sequence). The CDR3 has 17 residues. Trimming at V came to 1 base and at J to 6 bases, leaving 12 bases not matched to a gene. The DNA for the CDR3 is TGTGCCACCAGCAGAGGGGGGGGGACTAAGTTTGCCAATGAGCAGTTCTTC. It yields the protein CATSRGGGTKFANEQFF.

The rearrangement joins TRBV27 to TRBJ1-5, with TRBD1 matching 8 bases. Germline-derived CDR1 and CDR2 are MNHEY and SMNVEV (reference sequence). The CDR3 is made up of 18 amino acids. The junction had 16 bases not matched to a gene; V was cut back by 5 bases and J by 4 bases. The CDR3 DNA reads as TGTGCCAGCAGTGCCTCCCGCCCTGACAGGGGACGAAATCAGCCCCAGCATTTT. Its translation is CASSASRPDRGRNQPQHF.

This sequence joins TRBV5-6 and TRBJ2-3, with D perhaps TRBD2 (6 bases). Trimming stripped 1 base from V and 0 bases from J, with 9 bases between. The CDR3 runs 15 residues. Germline V gene sequence: CDR1 SGHDT, CDR2 YYEEEE. CDR3 residues: CASSLWGLSTDTQYF. The CDR3 nucleotides read TGTGCCAGCAGCTTGTGGGGACTGAGCACAGATACGCAGTATTTT.

The chain recombines TRBV6-1 with TRBJ2-7, with a possible D match to TRBD2 (6 bases). This CDR3 is 14 amino acids long. Germline assignment: CDR1 MNHNS and CDR2 SASEGT. The V and J ends lost 4 bases and 5 bases respectively, with 15 bases between them. The CDR3 DNA follows: TGTGCCAGCAGTGCAAGTACTAGCCGCGACGAGCAGTACTTC. Amino acids: CASSASTSRDEQYF.

This clonotype was seen a handful of times. The chain recombines TRBV3-1 with TRBJ2-7; 9 nucleotides align to TRBD2. The CDR3 is 16 amino acids. Trimming removed 4 bases from V and 3 bases from J; junction bases left unmatched: 10. The germline CDR1 and CDR2 sequences are LGHDT and YNNKEL (reference sequence). CDR3: CASSPSTGGGDYEQYF. As DNA, the CDR3 is TGTGCCAGCAGCCCCTCAACGGGCGGGGGGGACTACGAGCAGTACTTC.

The chain has TRBV7-9 and TRBJ2-1; TRBD1 agrees at 9 bases. This CDR3 has 14 amino acids. The V gene's germline CDR1 is SEHNR and CDR2 FQNEAQ (reference sequence). Trimming took 5 bases from V and 7 from J; bases not matched to a gene: 6. CDR3 protein: CASSRRDRVNEQFF. DNA of the CDR3: TGTGCCAGCAGCCGCCGGGACAGGGTTAATGAGCAGTTCTTC.

V gene TRBV20-1 combines with J gene TRBJ2-1; 8 bases are shared with TRBD2. V dropped 0 bases and J dropped 6; count of bases not matched to a gene: 7. This CDR3 has 15 residues. The germline CDR1 and CDR2 sequences are DFQATT and SNEGSKA (reference sequence). CDR3 loop: CSARDRTSISNEQFF. CDR3 DNA: TGCAGTGCTAGAGATAGGACTAGCATATCCAATGAGCAGTTCTTC.

This CDR3 reads CASSGRPLGTNTGELFF. CDR3 in DNA: TGTGCCAGCAGTGGCAGGCCCCTAGGTACGAACACCGGGGAGCTGTTTTTT. This chain uses TRBV6-1 with TRBJ2-2; the D is unclear. Per germline, CDR1 MNHNS and CDR2 SASEGT. The CDR3 consists of 17 residues. V was shortened by 4 bases and J by 0 bases, with 15 bases between the two germline ends.

The CDR3 protein is CASSHRQGTSANEKLFF. The CDR3 coding sequence is TGTGCCAGCAGCCACCGACAGGGAACGTCGGCGAATGAAAAACTGTTTTTT. The rearrangement joins TRBV14 to TRBJ1-4; TRBD1 matches at 7 bases. Per germline, CDR1 SGHDN and CDR2 FVKESK. The CDR3 contains 17 residues. V lost 3 bases and J lost 5; bases outside the gene matches: 12.

Here the CDR3 reads CAWSVQANTEAFF. In DNA form, the CDR3 reads TGTGCCTGGAGTGTACAGGCGAACACTGAAGCTTTCTTT. This chain joins TRBV30 and TRBJ1-1; TRBD1 is a possible D gene (5 bases). This CDR3 spans 13 amino acids. The germline CDR1 and CDR2 sequences are GTSNPN and SVGIG (reference sequence). Trimming took off 0 bases at V and 1 base at J, with 6 bases between the two ends.

This clonotype was recorded many times. This rearrangement joins TRBV7-3 to TRBJ2-1; possibly TRBD2 for D (6 bases). This CDR3 is 13 amino acids long. Germline lookup yields CDR1 SGHTA and CDR2 FQGTGA. The V gene lost 5 bases and the J gene lost 8 bases, with 13 bases spanning the gap. The CDR3 is CASSASSADEQFF. The CDR3 DNA reads as TGTGCCAGCAGCGCTTCTAGCGCAGATGAGCAGTTCTTC. The whole variable domain, filled in from reference TRBV7-3 and TRBJ2-1, reads GAGVSQTPSNKVTEKGKYVELRCDPISGHTALYWYRQSLGQGPEFLIYFQGTGAADDSGLPNDRFFAVRPEGSVSTLKIQRTERGDSAVYLCASSASSADEQFFGPGTRLTVL.

V is TRBV20-1 and J is TRBJ1-4; a weak D match, TRBD1 (5 bases). In germline, CDR1 is DFQATT, CDR2 SNEGSKA (reference sequence). The length of the CDR3 is 14 residues. Trimming removed 1 base at V and 4 bases at J, with 10 bases between. Written as DNA, the CDR3 is TGCAGTGCTAGAGGACAGCCTTATAATGAAAAACTGTTTTTT. As protein: CSARGQPYNEKLFF.

This clonotype has a handful of counts. The chain combines TRBV4-1 with TRBJ2-1; 9 nucleotides line up with TRBD2. CDR3 length: 15 residues. Trimming took 2 bases from V and 7 from J; bases not matched to a gene: 6. Per the germline V gene, CDR1 is MGHRA and CDR2 is YSYEKL. CDR3 sequence: CASSQIAGEPNEQFF. CDR3 bases: TGCGCCAGCAGCCAAATAGCGGGAGAACCGAATGAGCAGTTCTTC.

The chain is built from TRBV4-2 and TRBJ1-4; 7 bases map to TRBD1. This CDR3 has 16 residues. Germline-derived CDR1 and CDR2 are LGHNA and YNFKEQ. The V and J ends lost 7 bases and 0 bases, in that order; junction bases with no gene match: 8. The CDR3: CASKQGNHATNEKLFF. The CDR3 DNA follows: TGTGCCAGCAAACAGGGGAACCATGCAACTAATGAAAAACTGTTTTTT.

This clonotype occurred many times. This rearrangement joins TRBV5-1 to TRBJ1-4; no reliable D call. Germline assignment: CDR1 SGHRS and CDR2 YFSETQ. V was shortened by 0 bases and J by 1 base, with 7 bases between the two germline ends. This CDR3 has 15 residues. For the CDR3, the DNA is TGCGCCAGCAGCTTGGACGGGAGAACTAATGAAAAACTGTTTTTT. Translation: CASSLDGRTNEKLFF.

This clonotype has a handful of counts. This chain joins TRBV5-6 and TRBJ2-1; 8 bases fit TRBD2. V trimming: 3 bases; J trimming: 8 bases; junction bases outside the gene matches: 10. This CDR3 has 15 amino acids. Germline CDR1 reads SGHDT; CDR2 reads YYEEEE. CDR3 amino acids: CASSSLGLVLHEQFF. Here the CDR3 DNA reads TGTGCCAGCAGCTCGTTGGGACTAGTATTGCATGAGCAGTTCTTC.

The chain has TRBV20-1 and TRBJ2-1, with a possible D match to TRBD1 (6 bases). The CDR3 sequence is 15 residues long. CDR1 and CDR2 from the germline V gene are DFQATT and SNEGSKA (reference sequence). The germline V and J ends were trimmed by 5 bases and 4 bases, with 18 bases remaining between them. DNA of the CDR3: TGCAGTGCTCCGAACCTCGCCACAGGGTACAATGAGCAGTTCTTC. Protein sequence: CSAPNLATGYNEQFF.